These T cell receptor beta chains were read from a single sample in a study of early T cells in non-severe SARS-CoV-2 infection. One entry per CDR3 protein results from TCRdb running MiXCR on the 5' RACE reads. The sample holds about 81,000 distinct CDR3 sequences, 11% to 15% seen once. Sequences were obtained from whole blood. These receptors all come from an adult who was a healthcare worker with PCR-confirmed SARS-CoV-2 infection or an uninfected control (not recorded which). Each CDR3 is given with its conserved first and last residue. A D gene is named only where the DNA matches it firmly. Where a row states a size, it is once, few, many or the class of an expanded clone; other rows omit it.

TRBJ2-7 TRBV7-6 many NA CASSLGPGQQYEQYF TGTGCCAGCAGCTTAGGTCCAGGACAGCAGTACGAGCAGTACTTC
TRBJ1-1 TRBV20-1 many NA CSALPGDRVNTEAFF TGCAGTGCCCTCCCGGGCGACAGAGTAAACACTGAAGCTTTCTTT
TRBJ2-5 TRBV5-1 few NA CASSLEVYRVYSSETQYF TGCGCCAGCAGCTTGGAAGTTTACAGGGTATATTCTTCGGAGACCCAGTACTTC
TRBJ2-4 TRBV6-5 NA NA CASPHNGIAKNIQYF TGTGCCAGCCCCCATAACGGAATAGCCAAAAACATTCAGTACTTC
TRBJ2-1 TRBV20-1 many TRBD1 CSARDRVTPYNEQFF TGCAGTGCTAGGGACAGGGTAACACCTTACAATGAGCAGTTCTTC
TRBJ2-3 TRBV28 few NA CASSRADTQYF TGTGCCAGCTCCAGGGCAGATACGCAGTATTTT
TRBJ1-1 TRBV5-1 few NA CASSLHRTATEAFF TGCGCCAGCAGCTTACACAGGACAGCCACTGAAGCTTTCTTT
TRBJ2-3 TRBV7-6 many NA CASSRGDRNTDTQYF TGTGCCAGCAGCCGTGGGGACCGCAACACAGATACGCAGTATTTT
TRBJ2-3 TRBV29-1 few NA CSVVWYTITDTQYF TGCAGCGTTGTATGGTACACTATCACAGATACGCAGTATTTT
TRBJ2-7 TRBV6-5 many NA CASSSPGGAGYEQYF TGTGCCAGCAGCTCTCCCGGAGGGGCCGGCTACGAGCAGTACTTC
TRBJ1-5 TRBV28 NA NA CASSTSRGGFYQPQHF TGTGCCAGCAGTACCAGCCGGGGCGGATTTTATCAGCCCCAGCATTTT
TRBJ1-4 TRBV12-3/TRBV12-4 NA NA CASSATGANEKLFF TGTGCCAGCAGCGCGACAGGAGCTAATGAAAAACTGTTTTTT
TRBJ2-7 TRBV5-6 NA NA CASSSYRTAVTYEQYF TGTGCCAGCAGCTCCTATAGGACAGCCGTTACCTACGAGCAGTACTTC
TRBJ2-2 TRBV7-3 few NA CASSDAPISNTGELFF TGTGCCAGCAGCGACGCCCCTATATCGAACACCGGGGAGCTGTTTTTT
TRBJ2-3 TRBV20-1 NA NA CSATGSSTDTQYF TGCAGTGCTACAGGGTCCAGCACAGATACGCAGTATTTT
TRBJ1-2 TRBV6-1 NA NA CASSEADSAYYGYTF TGTGCCAGCAGTGAAGCTGATTCGGCTTACTATGGCTACACCTTC
TRBJ1-1 TRBV3-1 NA NA CASSQGGGEAFF TGTGCCAGCAGCCAAGGAGGGGGTGAAGCTTTCTTT
TRBJ2-7 TRBV6-6 NA TRBD2 CASSDGRVGEQYF TGTGCCAGCAGCGACGGGAGGGTAGGGGAGCAGTACTTC
TRBJ1-1 TRBV7-9 NA TRBD1 CASSVLTGHTEAFF TGTGCCAGCAGCGTATTGACAGGGCACACTGAAGCTTTCTTT
TRBJ2-7 TRBV5-4 few TRBD1 CAMDTGGYEQYF TGTGCCATGGATACAGGGGGCTACGAGCAGTACTTC
TRBJ2-1 TRBV28 many TRBD1 CASNLDRGVMNEQFF TGTGCCAGCAACCTCGACAGGGGGGTTATGAATGAGCAGTTCTTC
TRBJ1-1 TRBV18 few NA CASSPNGGGTEAFF TGTGCCAGCTCACCGAACGGGGGTGGGACTGAAGCTTTCTTT
TRBJ2-3 TRBV28 NA TRBD2 CASSLPSSGEPQYF TGTGCCAGCAGCTTACCTTCTAGCGGGGAGCCGCAGTATTTT
TRBJ2-4 TRBV12-3/TRBV12-4 few NA CASKPGLRMGNLAKNIQYF TGTGCCAGCAAACCGGGGCTAAGAATGGGGAACTTAGCCAAAAACATTCAGTACTTC
TRBJ1-1 TRBV9 many NA CASSVGPGVGAEAFF TGTGCCAGCAGCGTAGGTCCGGGGGTAGGAGCCGAAGCTTTCTTT
TRBJ2-5 TRBV7-2 NA NA CASSLVSRLYTETQYF TGTGCCAGCAGCTTAGTAAGTCGACTATACACCGAGACCCAGTACTTC
TRBJ1-3 TRBV6-6 NA TRBD1 CATTGQPSGNTIYF TGTGCCACCACGGGACAGCCCTCTGGAAACACCATATATTTT
TRBJ2-1 TRBV12-3/TRBV12-4 few TRBD2 CASGMVAGDLYNEQFF TGTGCCAGCGGGATGGTAGCGGGGGACCTCTACAATGAGCAGTTCTTC
TRBJ2-3 TRBV28 few NA CASSSPYSLRGSTDTQYF TGTGCCAGCAGTTCCCCCTACAGTTTACGAGGGTCCACAGATACGCAGTATTTT
TRBJ2-1 TRBV3-1 NA NA CASSQVGLGERDEQFF TGTGCCAGCAGCCAAGTGGGCCTGGGGGAAAGGGATGAGCAGTTCTTC
TRBJ2-6 TRBV6-1 few NA CASSEPGQLSGANVLTF TGTGCCAGCAGTGAACCTGGACAGTTATCTGGGGCCAACGTCCTGACTTTC
TRBJ2-2 TRBV5-1 few NA CASSLDSDSTDTGELFF TGCGCCAGCAGCTTGGATAGCGACAGCACGGACACCGGGGAGCTGTTTTTT
TRBJ2-3 TRBV29-1 NA NA CSVAGPGGTDTQYF TGCAGCGTGGCAGGGCCTGGGGGAACAGATACGCAGTATTTT
TRBJ2-6 TRBV7-9 NA NA CAYSGANVLTF TGTGCTTACTCTGGGGCCAACGTCCTGACTTTC
TRBJ1-5 TRBV28 few NA CASNSGPQPQHF TGTGCCAGCAACAGTGGCCCACAGCCCCAGCATTTT
TRBJ2-5 TRBV7-8 few NA CASSRGRAQETQYF TGTGCCAGCAGCCGAGGCAGGGCCCAAGAGACCCAGTACTTC
TRBJ2-7 TRBV5-6 NA TRBD1 CASSRRVTGNEQYF TGTGCCAGCAGCAGACGCGTGACAGGGAACGAGCAGTACTTC
TRBJ1-4 TRBV4-3 NA NA CASSQDRGRGGEKLFF TGCGCCAGCAGCCAAGATCGGGGCAGGGGAGGGGAAAAACTGTTTTTT
TRBJ2-3 TRBV29-1 NA NA CSVDGAQYF TGCAGCGTTGATGGGGCGCAGTATTTT
TRBJ2-3 TRBV29-1 few NA CSVAEGGTDTQYF TGCAGCGTTGCCGAGGGGGGCACAGATACGCAGTATTTT
TRBJ2-7 TRBV20-1 few TRBD1 CSARGDSLSSYEQYF TGCAGTGCTAGAGGGGACAGCCTGAGCTCCTACGAGCAGTACTTC